This TCR beta chain was documented in a study of T cells in localized non-small cell lung cancer. Study observations and caveats: Adjacent lung was found to contain a median roughly 60 of the top 100 tumor clones.

The germline CDR1 and CDR2 sequences are SGHKS and YYEKEE (reference sequence). V was shortened by 0 bases and J by 7 bases, with 7 bases between the two germline ends. The CDR3 extends over 13 amino acids. Notes on this clone: The antigen is undetermined.

Some clones are missing from TCRdb's copy, which holds only in-frame ones; the method was immunoSEQ multiplex PCR. Here the sample spans roughly 27,000 clones, about 90% being singletons. The genes are TRBV5-5 and TRBJ2-2; TRBD1 might be the D (5 bases). The sequencing used peripheral blood mononuclear cells, collected before any cancer treatment. The sequence was collected from a woman aged 35-70 years with stage III lung adenocarcinoma. The CDR3 DNA reads as TGTGCCAGCAGCTTGGCCAGGGTCGGGGAGCTGTTTTTT. Translating gives CASSLARVGELFF. The full variable domain, in which reference TRBV5-5 and TRBJ2-2 provide the parts outside the CDR3, is DAGVTQSPTHLIKTRGQQVTLRCSPISGHKSVSWYQQVLGQGPQFIFQYYEKEERGRGNFPDRFSARQFPNYSSELNVNALLLGDSALYLCASSLARVGELFFGEGSRLTVL.